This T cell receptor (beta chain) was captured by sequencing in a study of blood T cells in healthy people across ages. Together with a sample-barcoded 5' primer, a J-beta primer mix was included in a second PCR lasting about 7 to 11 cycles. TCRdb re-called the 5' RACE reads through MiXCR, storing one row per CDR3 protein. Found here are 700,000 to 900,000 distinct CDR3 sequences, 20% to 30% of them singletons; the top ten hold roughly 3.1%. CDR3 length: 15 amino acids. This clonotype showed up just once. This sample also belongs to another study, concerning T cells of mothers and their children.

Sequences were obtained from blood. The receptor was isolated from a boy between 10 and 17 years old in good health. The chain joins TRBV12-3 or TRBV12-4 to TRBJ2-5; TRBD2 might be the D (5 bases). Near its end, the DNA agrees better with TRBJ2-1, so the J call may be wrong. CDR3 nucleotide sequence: TGTGCCAGCAGTGCGAGTAGGCTAGCAGAGGGTGAGCAGTTCTTC. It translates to CASSASRLAEGEQFF.